The 11 T cell receptor beta chains presented below share a single source sample, sequenced in a study of CD8 T cells in ankylosing spondylitis. TCRdb analysed the 5' RACE reads with MiXCR anew, one entry per CDR3 protein. The top ten hold less than 40% of the sample, which has roughly 17,000 distinct CDR3 sequences, under 8.5% seen once. The source material was blood. These receptors came from a male donor with ankylosing spondylitis or in good health (not recorded which).

This chain connects TRBV28 to TRBJ2-5; a possible D gene is TRBD1 (5 bases). Trimming cost V 3 bases and J 5 bases, with 13 bases left between them. CDR1 is MDHEN and CDR2 is SYDVKM in the germline V gene. This CDR3 has 14 residues. The chain's CDR3 is CASSFQGSAETQYF. Written as DNA, the CDR3 is TGTGCCAGCAGTTTCCAGGGATCGGCGGAGACCCAGTACTTC.

This chain uses TRBV29-1 with TRBJ2-4, with D unresolved. The V gene's germline CDR1 is SQVTM and CDR2 ANQGSEA. V lost 5 bases and J lost 5, with 16 bases in between. CDR3 length: 14 amino acids. DNA for the CDR3: TGCAGCGTTTCCCCCGACGGTTCCGAAAACATTCAGTACTTC. Translation: CSVSPDGSENIQYF.

This clonotype was detected only a few times. The rearrangement joins TRBV6-4 to TRBJ2-7, with D perhaps matching TRBD1 (6 bases). With 2 bases removed from V and 4 bases from J, the gap between germline ends came to 15 bases. The CDR3 runs to 15 residues. CDR1 MRHNA and CDR2 SNTAGT come from the germline V gene. Here the CDR3 reads CASSDILRTEYEQYV. CDR3 nucleotide sequence: TGTGCCAGCAGTGACATTTTACGGACAGAGTACGAGCAGTACGTC.

CDR3 sequence (DNA): TGTGCCACGGGCCCGAACACCGGGGAGCTGTTTTTT. It yields the protein CATGPNTGELFF. The chain combines TRBV28 with TRBJ2-2; D is unresolved. The CDR3 covers 12 residues. Trimming left V 10 bases short and J 0 bases short, with 6 bases between. Germline CDR1 MDHEN, CDR2 SYDVKM.

This clonotype was detected ten times or more. The rearrangement joins TRBV12-3 or TRBV12-4 to TRBJ1-2; D is unresolved. This CDR3 has 14 residues. The V gene lost 3 bases and the J gene lost 4 bases, with 12 bases spanning the gap. For the CDR3, the DNA is TGTGCCAGCAGTTTGGCCTTGCGGGGCTATGGCTACACCTTC. Translation gives CASSLALRGYGYTF.

This clonotype was counted ten times or more. This rearrangement joins TRBV20-1 to TRBJ1-5; D remains ambiguous. V lost 3 bases and J lost 0, with 15 bases in between. This CDR3 region has 16 residues. The germline V gene encodes CDR1 DFQATT and CDR2 SNEGSKA (reference sequence). This CDR3 is CSASNRGPYSNQPQHF. The CDR3 nucleotides read TGCAGTGCTAGTAACCGAGGCCCTTATAGCAATCAGCCCCAGCATTTT.

This clonotype has just a few counts. This chain links TRBV10-3 with TRBJ2-2; D uncertain. Germline-derived CDR1 and CDR2 are ENHRY and SYGVKD. Trimming removed 3 bases at V and 1 base at J, with 9 bases between. This CDR3 is 15 amino acids long. The CDR3 protein is CAISDNGLNTGELFF. In nucleotides, the CDR3 is TGTGCCATCAGTGATAACGGGCTGAACACCGGGGAGCTGTTTTTT.

This chain connects TRBV20-1 to TRBJ2-3; D ambiguous. V shed 1 base and J shed 6 bases, with 8 bases lying between them. Per germline, CDR1 DFQATT and CDR2 SNEGSKA (reference sequence). CDR3 length: 12 residues. For the CDR3, the DNA is TGCAGTGCTAGAGCAGCCCCTGATACGCAGTATTTT. Translating it yields CSARAAPDTQYF.

The chain recombines TRBV18 with TRBJ2-1; 8 bases line up with TRBD1. Germline CDR1 and CDR2: KGHSH and LQKENI. After removal of 4 bases from V and 5 bases from J, the junction contained 10 bases not matched to a gene. The CDR3 runs 16 residues. CDR3 sequence (DNA): TGTGCCAGCTCACTTAGCAACGCACAGGGGGACAATGAGCAGTTCTTC. This sequence encodes CASSLSNAQGDNEQFF.

The chain combines TRBV6-5 with TRBJ2-2; 8 bases are shared with TRBD1. CDR3 length: 15 residues. The J segment lost 6 bases and the V segment lost 4 bases, leaving 7 bases of the junction unmatched. Germline CDR1 reads MNHEY; CDR2 reads SVGAGI. The CDR3 is CASSSGQGGAGELFF. The CDR3 nucleotides are TGTGCCAGCAGTTCAGGACAGGGAGGCGCCGGGGAGCTGTTTTTT.

This clonotype was counted ten times or more. The rearrangement uses TRBV20-1 and TRBJ2-1, with D possibly being TRBD2 (6 bases). V was clipped by 6 bases and J by 7 bases, with 19 bases between them. CDR3 size: 14 residues. The germline V gene encodes CDR1 DFQATT and CDR2 SNEGSKA (reference sequence). CDR3 nucleotide sequence: TGCAGTGCGCTGCGGGACGGATTACTGAATGAGCAGTTCTTC. This gives the protein CSALRDGLLNEQFF.